The clone carrying this T cell receptor (beta chain) was observed many times. Its antigen remains unknown. The sample originates from a study of T-cell reconstitution after alpha-beta-depleted transplantation in children. Germline-derived CDR1 and CDR2 are LGHNA and YSLEER. V was trimmed by 0 bases and J by 6 bases, leaving 7 bases between them. This CDR3 contains 13 residues. Preparation of the TCRbeta library used unique molecular identifiers. TCRdb ran MiXCR on the PCR reads and lists one entry per CDR3 protein. In the table there are about 280,000 distinct CDR3 sequences, roughly 10% of which are singletons. Study observations and caveats: The authors attributed T-cell counts and diversity one year after transplant mostly to newly produced T cells. As was reported, about two months after transplant, alpha-beta T cells came from several hundred expanded graft clones. Recipient T cells and thymic progenitors that survived were the source of the high TCRbeta diversity seen at day 60 in some patients.

This TCR was recovered from a male patient between 2 and 15 years old who had a stem cell transplant for chronic granulomatous disease, so the T cells may come from the graft donor. The material sequenced was peripheral blood, taken 180 days after TCRalphabeta/CD19-depleted stem cell transplant. The chain is built from TRBV4-3 and TRBJ2-3; unclear D gene. CDR3 amino acids: CASSQEESDTQYF. Here the CDR3 DNA reads TGCGCCAGCAGCCAAGAAGAATCTGATACGCAGTATTTT.